One sample yielded the 18 T cell receptor beta chains listed below, sequenced in a study of breast tumors, draining lymph nodes, adjacent tissues. TCRdb ran MiXCR on the multiplex PCR reads and lists one entry per CDR3 protein. The top ten hold about 8.4% of the sample, which has under 80,000 distinct CDR3 sequences, approximately 47% seen once. Sequenced: breast tumor tissue. These TCRs come from a female donor with breast cancer. Some clones in this sample may be carry-over from other donors' samples.

This clonotype was seen ten or more times. The V gene is TRBV2, the J gene TRBJ1-6; 7 positions match TRBD1. The CDR3 length is 17 residues. The J segment lost 0 bases and the V segment lost 6 bases, leaving 8 bases of the junction unmatched. The germline CDR1 and CDR2 sequences are SNHLY and FYNNEI. The CDR3 nucleotides are TGTGCCAGCAGACACGTACAGGGGAGCTCCTATAATTCACCCCTCCACTTT. Amino acid sequence: CASRHVQGSSYNSPLHF.

With regard to this clonotype: A read error may explain this, as a much larger clone is one base away. This chain connects TRBV6-1 to TRBJ1-2; D might be TRBD1 (6 bases). The CDR3 is 15 amino acids. Germline V gene sequence: CDR1 MNHNS, CDR2 SASEGT. As DNA, the CDR3 is TGTGCCAGCGGGCCGGGGGGACAACTCAACTATGACTACACCTTC. It is translated as CASGPGGQLNYDYTF.

This clonotype was picked up many times. This chain uses TRBV29-1 with TRBJ2-3; D may correspond to TRBD1 or TRBD2 (5 bases each). Trimming pared 6 bases from V and 2 bases from J, leaving 18 bases between. From germline, CDR1 is SQVTM and CDR2 ANQGSEA. The CDR3 is 15 amino acids. The chain's CDR3 is CSVWVGAGITDTQYF. The CDR3 DNA follows: TGCAGCGTCTGGGTCGGGGCAGGGATCACAGATACGCAGTATTTT.

The chain couples TRBV28 to TRBJ2-2, with D possibly being TRBD1 or TRBD2 (6 bases each). The germline V gene encodes CDR1 MDHEN and CDR2 SYDVKM. The CDR3 is 16 residues long. Trimming cost V 5 bases and J 7 bases, with 20 bases left between them. This CDR3 reads CASSPPGGLRGGELFF. CDR3 nucleotides: TGTGCCAGCAGTCCACCTGGGGGGCTCCGGGGCGGGGAGCTGTTTTTT.

This clonotype occurred many times. The chain carries TRBV13 and TRBJ1-4; D gene uncertain. Germline CDR1 PRHDT, CDR2 FYEKMQ (reference sequence). Trimming pared 8 bases from V and 8 bases from J, leaving 15 bases between. The CDR3 sequence is 13 residues long. This CDR3 reads CASSGFQEEKLFF. The CDR3 DNA is TGTGCCAGCTCGGGTTTCCAGGAGGAAAAACTGTTTTTT.

This clonotype was found many times. The J gene is TRBJ2-2, the V gene TRBV9; a weak D match, TRBD1 (6 bases). Germline assignment: CDR1 SGDLS and CDR2 YYNGEE. The CDR3 loop spans 16 amino acids. V lost 1 base to trimming and J lost 5 bases, with 15 bases between them. CDR3 in DNA: TGTGCCAGCAGCGTACATTCCGGGACAACAACCGGGGAGCTGTTTTTT. Translation: CASSVHSGTTTGELFF.

Remarks on this clonotype: This CDR3 fails to terminate in the conserved phenylalanine or tryptophan, so it likely reflects a read error. The limits of the CDR3 on the DNA are not certain, so only TCRdb's listed CDR3 is given. The genes are TRBV7-2 and TRBJ1-2. From its first to its last residue, the CDR3 has 8 amino acids. Germline assignment: CDR1 SGHTA and CDR2 FQGNSA. The chain's CDR3 is CASSLEFL.

This clonotype has a count of ten or more. The chain uses TRBV15 and TRBJ1-1, with 9 bases that match TRBD1. Germline V lookup: CDR1 LNHNV, CDR2 YYDKDF (reference sequence). CDR3 length equals 14 residues. With 5 bases clipped from V and 5 bases from J, the junction kept 6 bases outside the gene matches. The CDR3 sequence is CATSGGQGRTEAFF. DNA of the CDR3: TGTGCCACCAGCGGGGGACAGGGACGAACTGAAGCTTTCTTT.

This clonotype has a count of ten or more. The V gene is TRBV5-8, the J gene TRBJ2-7; no clear D gene. Germline-derived CDR1 and CDR2 are SGHTS and YDEGEE. The V gene lost 1 base and the J gene lost 1 base, with 15 bases spanning the gap. The CDR3 is 16 amino acids. DNA of the CDR3: TGTGCCAGCAGCTTGCGTTTCCGGTGGTTATCCTACGAGCAGTACTTC. This codes for CASSLRFRWLSYEQYF.

The sample holds many counts of this clonotype. The V gene is TRBV15, the J gene TRBJ1-1; no clear D gene. Germline lookup yields CDR1 LNHNV and CDR2 YYDKDF (reference sequence). V gave up 3 bases and J gave up 2 bases, with 10 bases separating them. The length of the CDR3 is 14 residues. The DNA of the CDR3 is TGTGCCACCAGCAGGGCCGAGAGAAACACTGAAGCTTTCTTT. It encodes CATSRAERNTEAFF.

There are many counts of this clonotype. This could be a read error, since a much larger clone is one nucleotide away. Likely a read error: the CDR3 ends without its conserved phenylalanine or tryptophan. This rearrangement joins TRBV20-1 to TRBJ2-1; D uncertain. There are 10 residues in the CDR3. Trimming shortened V by 6 bases and J by 7 bases, and 7 bases separated the two germline ends. CDR1 and CDR2 (germline): DFQATT, SNEGSKA (reference sequence). CDR3 loop: CSASRNEQFS. The CDR3 nucleotides are TGCAGTGCAAGTAGAAATGAGCAGTTCTCC.

This clonotype has a single count. This likely comes from a read error, as the CDR3 has no conserved phenylalanine or tryptophan at its end. No DNA is shown, since the ends of the CDR3 on it are uncertain; the CDR3 is the one TCRdb lists. V gene TRBV14 combines with J gene TRBJ2-5; the table's D call of TRBD2 was not tested on the DNA. Counting both end residues, the CDR3 totals 8 amino acids. The germline gives CDR1 SGHDN, CDR2 FVKESK. The CDR3: CASSPYGG.

The sample holds many counts of this clonotype. The chain has TRBV27 and TRBJ1-6; D is ambiguous. In germline, CDR1 is MNHEY, CDR2 SMNVEV (reference sequence). CDR3 size: 14 residues. With 4 bases removed from V and 7 bases from J, the gap between germline ends came to 11 bases. CDR3: CASSSRVFNSPLHF. The DNA for the CDR3 is TGTGCCAGCAGTTCCCGAGTTTTCAATTCACCCCTCCACTTT.

In regard to this clonotype: A read error may explain this, as a much larger clone is one base away. This CDR3 is CASSQSRRAHEQYF. The CDR3 coding sequence is TGTGCCAGCAGCCAGAGCAGGAGGGCCCACGAGCAGTACTTC. The chain combines TRBV7-2 with TRBJ2-7; weak D call: TRBD2 (6 bases). This CDR3 comprises 14 residues. The germline CDR1 and CDR2 sequences are SGHTA and FQGNSA. The V gene lost 5 bases and the J gene lost 5 bases, with 16 bases spanning the gap.

Ten or more counts support this clonotype. The chain uses TRBV7-2 and TRBJ2-3, with TRBD2 matching 9 bases. Looked up from germline, CDR1 is SGHTA and CDR2 is FQGNSA. The CDR3 length is 14 residues. The ends lost 10 bases at V and 1 base at J; junction bases unmatched: 6. CDR3 region: CATKAGGGTDTQYF. CDR3 DNA sequence: TGTGCCACCAAAGCGGGGGGAGGCACAGATACGCAGTATTTT.

CDR3 sequence (DNA): TGTGCCAGCAGCCGAGGGACTAGCGAAACAGATACGCAGTATTTT. Its protein product is CASSRGTSETDTQYF. This sequence joins TRBV4-2 and TRBJ2-3, with 10 bases matching TRBD2. Germline CDR1 is LGHNA and CDR2 is YNFKEQ. This CDR3 is 15 amino acids long. The ends lost 4 bases at V and 3 bases at J; junction bases unmatched: 4.

In this sample, this clonotype turned up many times. This chain links TRBV28 with TRBJ2-2; no firm D call. The germline CDR1 and CDR2 sequences are MDHEN and SYDVKM. V gave up 6 bases and J gave up 1 base, with 12 bases separating them. The CDR3 runs 15 residues. CDR3 protein: CASRPTDGNTGELFF. The CDR3, as DNA: TGTGCCAGCAGACCAACGGACGGGAACACCGGGGAGCTGTTTTTT.

Only one count was recorded for this clonotype. J is TRBJ1-6 and V is TRBV7-3; D unresolved. The germline CDR1 and CDR2 sequences are SGHTA and FQGTGA. The CDR3 sequence is 13 residues long. Trimming left V 5 bases short and J 8 bases short, with 10 bases between. CDR3 protein: CASSLSRDSPLHF. The DNA for the CDR3 is TGTGCCAGCAGCCTTAGCCGCGATTCACCCCTCCACTTT.